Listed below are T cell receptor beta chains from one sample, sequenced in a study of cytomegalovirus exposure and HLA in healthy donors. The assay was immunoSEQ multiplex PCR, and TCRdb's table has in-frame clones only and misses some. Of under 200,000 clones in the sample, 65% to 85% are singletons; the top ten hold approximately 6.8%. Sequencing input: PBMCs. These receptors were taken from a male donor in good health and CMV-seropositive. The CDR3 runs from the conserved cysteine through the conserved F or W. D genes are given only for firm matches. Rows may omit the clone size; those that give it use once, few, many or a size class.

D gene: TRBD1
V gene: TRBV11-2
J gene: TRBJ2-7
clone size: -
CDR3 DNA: TGTGCCAGCAGCACAAACCCACAGGGGACGTCAACCTACGAGCAGTACTTC
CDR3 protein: CASSTNPQGTSTYEQYF

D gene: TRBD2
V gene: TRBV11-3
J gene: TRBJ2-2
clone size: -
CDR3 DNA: TGTGCCAGCAGCGGGGGGGCCGGGGAGCTGTTTTTT
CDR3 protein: CASSGGAGELFF

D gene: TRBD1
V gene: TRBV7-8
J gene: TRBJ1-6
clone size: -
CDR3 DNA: TGTGCCAGCAGCTTAGGGACAGGGTTGGATTCACCCCTCCACTTT
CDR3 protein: CASSLGTGLDSPLHF

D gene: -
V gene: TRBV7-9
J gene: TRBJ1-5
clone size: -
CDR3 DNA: TGTTCCAGCAGCTTAGGGCTTCGGGGTTGGCCCCAGCATTTT
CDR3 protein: CSSSLGLRGWPQHF

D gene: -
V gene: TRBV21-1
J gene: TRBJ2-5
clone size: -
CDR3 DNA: TGTGCCAGCAGCAAAAAGGCCGACAGGGTAACACACGAGACCCAGTACTTC
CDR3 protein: CASSKKADRVTHETQYF

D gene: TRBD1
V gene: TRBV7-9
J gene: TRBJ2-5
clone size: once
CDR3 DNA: TGTGCCAGCAGCTTGAGACAGGGGCTGGGAGAGACCCAGTACTTC
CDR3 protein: CASSLRQGLGETQYF

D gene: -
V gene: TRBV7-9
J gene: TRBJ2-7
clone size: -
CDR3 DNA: TGTTCCAGCAGCTCCAGGGGCCACGAGCAGTACTTC
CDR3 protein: CSSSSRGHEQYF

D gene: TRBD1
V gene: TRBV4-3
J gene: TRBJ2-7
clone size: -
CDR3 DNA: TGCGCCAGCAGCCAAGCCGGGACAGGGGTCTACGAGCAGTACTTC
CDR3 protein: CASSQAGTGVYEQYF

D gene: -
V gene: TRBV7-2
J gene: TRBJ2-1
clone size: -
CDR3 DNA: TGTGCCAGCAGCTTGGGGCAATTCGACTACAATGAGCAGTTCTTC
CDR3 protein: CASSLGQFDYNEQFF

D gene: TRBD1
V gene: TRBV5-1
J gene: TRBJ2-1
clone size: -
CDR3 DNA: TGCGCCAGCAGCTTGGGGACAGGGATCGTTGTTGAGCAGTTCTTC
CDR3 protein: CASSLGTGIVVEQFF

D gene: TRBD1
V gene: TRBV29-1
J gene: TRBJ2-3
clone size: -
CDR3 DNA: TGCAGCCATGAGGGACAGGGCAGAAATACGCAGTATTTT
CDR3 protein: CSHEGQGRNTQYF

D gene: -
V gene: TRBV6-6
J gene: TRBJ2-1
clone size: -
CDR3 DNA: TGTGCCTCAAAATCTTTCAGGGGAGGGAGGAGCAATGAGCAGTTCTTC
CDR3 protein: CASKSFRGGRSNEQFF

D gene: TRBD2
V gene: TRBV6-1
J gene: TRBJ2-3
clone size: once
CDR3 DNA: TGTGCCAGCAGTGTAAAGCGGGAGGGCGCAGATACGCAGTATTTT
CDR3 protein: CASSVKREGADTQYF

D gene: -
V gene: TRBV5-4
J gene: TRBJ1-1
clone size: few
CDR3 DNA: TGTGCCAGCAGCTTCATGGGGGCGGTCACTGAAGCTTTCTTT
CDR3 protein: CASSFMGAVTEAFF

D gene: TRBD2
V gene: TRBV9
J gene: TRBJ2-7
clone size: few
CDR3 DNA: TGTGCCAGCAGCGCGTCGGGACTAGCGCTATACGAGCAGTACTTC
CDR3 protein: CASSASGLALYEQYF

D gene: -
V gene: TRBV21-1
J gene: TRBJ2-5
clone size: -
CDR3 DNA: TGTGCCAGCAGCAAAGTCACCCTCTCGGAGGAGCGGGGCTTCCAAGAGACCCAGTACTTC
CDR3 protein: CASSKVTLSEERGFQETQYF

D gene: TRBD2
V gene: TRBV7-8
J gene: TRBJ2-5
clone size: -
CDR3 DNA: TGTGCCAGCAGCTCCGGGACTAGTCCTGGCCAAGAGACCCAGTACTTC
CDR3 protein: CASSSGTSPGQETQYF

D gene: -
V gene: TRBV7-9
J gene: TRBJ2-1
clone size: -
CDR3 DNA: TGTGCCAGCAGCTCTCTTACTAGATACAATGAGCAGTTCTTC
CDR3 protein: CASSSLTRYNEQFF

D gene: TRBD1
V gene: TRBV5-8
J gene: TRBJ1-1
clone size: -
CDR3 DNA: TGTGCCAGCAGCACGGGACAGCTGAACACTGAAGCTTTCTTT
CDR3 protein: CASSTGQLNTEAFF

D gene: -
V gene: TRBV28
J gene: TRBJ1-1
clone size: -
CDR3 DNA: TGTGCCGCCAGGGGCGGGACTGAAGCTTTCTTT
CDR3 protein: CAARGGTEAFF

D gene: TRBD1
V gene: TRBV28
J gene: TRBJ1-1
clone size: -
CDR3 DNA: TGTGCCAGCAGTTTGGGGACAGGCTTGAACACTGAAGCTTTCTTT
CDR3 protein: CASSLGTGLNTEAFF

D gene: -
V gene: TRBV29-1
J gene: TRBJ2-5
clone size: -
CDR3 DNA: TGCAGCGTCATATACAGAGGAGGACAAGAGACCCAGTACTTC
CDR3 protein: CSVIYRGGQETQYF

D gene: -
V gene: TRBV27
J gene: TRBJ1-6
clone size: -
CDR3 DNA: TGTGCCAGCAGTTTGGGGGGAAATTCACCCCTCCACTTT
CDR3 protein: CASSLGGNSPLHF

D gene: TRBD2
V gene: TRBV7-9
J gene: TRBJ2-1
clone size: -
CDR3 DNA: TGTGCCAGCAGCTTAGCGGGGCTAGCGGAATACAATGAGCAGTTCTTC
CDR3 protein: CASSLAGLAEYNEQFF

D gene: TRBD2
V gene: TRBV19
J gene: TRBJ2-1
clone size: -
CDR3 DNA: TGTGCCAGTAGTACTGTAGCGGGAGCAGGGAATGAGCAGTTCTTC
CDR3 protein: CASSTVAGAGNEQFF

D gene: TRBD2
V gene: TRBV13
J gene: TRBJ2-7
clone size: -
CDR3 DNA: TGTGCCAGCAGCTTACGGCTAGCGGGAGGGGACGAGCAGTACTTC
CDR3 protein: CASSLRLAGGDEQYF

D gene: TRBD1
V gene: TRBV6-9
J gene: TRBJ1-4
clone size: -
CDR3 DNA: TGTGCCAGCTGCAGGGGGCGTACTAATGAAAAACTGTTTTTT
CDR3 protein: CASCRGRTNEKLFF

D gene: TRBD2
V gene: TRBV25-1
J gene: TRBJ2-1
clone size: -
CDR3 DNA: TGTGCCAGCAGCGTAGCGGGAGGCACCTACAATGAGCAGTTCTTC
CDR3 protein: CASSVAGGTYNEQFF

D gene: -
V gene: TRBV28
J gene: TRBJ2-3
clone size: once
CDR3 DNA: TGTGCCAGCAGTTCCTCGGGGAGAGCAGATACGCAGTATTTT
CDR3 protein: CASSSSGRADTQYF

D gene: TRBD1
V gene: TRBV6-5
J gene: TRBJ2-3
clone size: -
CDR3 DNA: TGTGCCAGCAGTTCCGGACCCGCAGGGGGAGATACGCAGTATTTT
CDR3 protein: CASSSGPAGGDTQYF

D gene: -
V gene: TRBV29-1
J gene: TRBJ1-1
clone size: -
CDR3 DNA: TGCAGCGCCCGCCCTGCGGGGGTGGGCACTGAAGCTTTCTTT
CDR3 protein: CSARPAGVGTEAFF

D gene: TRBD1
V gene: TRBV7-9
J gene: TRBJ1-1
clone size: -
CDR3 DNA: TGTGCCAGCAGCTTTACGGACAGGGCCCTTGAAGCTTTCTTT
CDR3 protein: CASSFTDRALEAFF

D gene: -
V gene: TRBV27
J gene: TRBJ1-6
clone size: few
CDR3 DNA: TGTGCCAGCAGTTCAAGGACTCAATATAATTCACCCCTCCACTTT
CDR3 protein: CASSSRTQYNSPLHF

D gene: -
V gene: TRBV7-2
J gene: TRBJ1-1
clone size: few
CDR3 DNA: TGTGCCAGCAGCTTAATCGAGGGTGGCACTGAAGCTTTCTTT
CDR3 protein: CASSLIEGGTEAFF

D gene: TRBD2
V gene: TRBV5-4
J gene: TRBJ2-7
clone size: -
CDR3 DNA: TGTGCCAGCAGCACCGGGACTAGCGGGAGGGTTTACGAGCAGTACTTC
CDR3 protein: CASSTGTSGRVYEQYF

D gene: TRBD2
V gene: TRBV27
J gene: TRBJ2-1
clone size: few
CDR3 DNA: TGTGCCAGCAGTTCTGTGGGACTAGCGGAGAATGAGCAGTTCTTC
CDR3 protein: CASSSVGLAENEQFF

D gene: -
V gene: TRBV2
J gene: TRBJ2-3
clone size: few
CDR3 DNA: TGTGCCAGCAGTCGGGGTCGCACAGATACGCAGTATTTT
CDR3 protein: CASSRGRTDTQYF

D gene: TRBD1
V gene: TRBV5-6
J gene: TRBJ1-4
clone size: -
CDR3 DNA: TGTGCCAGCAGCTTTCCGACCGGGGACAGGGGGCGGAAACCCTTGTTT
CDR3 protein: CASSFPTGDRGRKPLF

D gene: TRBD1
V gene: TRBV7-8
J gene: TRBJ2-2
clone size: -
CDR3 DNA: TGTGCCACTCCCCGGGACAGGGTCACCGGGGAGCTGTTTTTT
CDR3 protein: CATPRDRVTGELFF

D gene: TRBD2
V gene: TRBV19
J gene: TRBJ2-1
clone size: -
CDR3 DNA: TGTGCCAGTAATCGGAAGACTAGCGGTGATGAGCAGTTCTTC
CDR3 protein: CASNRKTSGDEQFF

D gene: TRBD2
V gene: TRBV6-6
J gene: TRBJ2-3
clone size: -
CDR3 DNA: TGTGCCAGCAGTCGAGCGGGAGGCTCCACAGATACGCAGTATTTT
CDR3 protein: CASSRAGGSTDTQYF

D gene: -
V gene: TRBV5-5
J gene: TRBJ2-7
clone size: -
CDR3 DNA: TGTGCCAGCAGCCCCGAAAGGACTCTCGCCTACGAGCAGTACTTC
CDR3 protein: CASSPERTLAYEQYF

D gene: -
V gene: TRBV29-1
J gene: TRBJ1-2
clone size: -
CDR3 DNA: TGCAGCGTTGAACCGTCTTGGCCCGGCTACACCTTC
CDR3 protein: CSVEPSWPGYTF

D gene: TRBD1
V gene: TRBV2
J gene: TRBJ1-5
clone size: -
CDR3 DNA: TGTGCCAGCATGAAGGCAGGGGGGAGCAATCAGCCCCAGCATTTT
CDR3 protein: CASMKAGGSNQPQHF

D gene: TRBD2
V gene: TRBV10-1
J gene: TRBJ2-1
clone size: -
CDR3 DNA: TGCGCCAGCAGTTCTGCGGGAGGGAAAAGGAATGAGCAGTTCTTC
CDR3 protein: CASSSAGGKRNEQFF

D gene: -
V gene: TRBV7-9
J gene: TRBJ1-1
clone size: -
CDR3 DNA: TGTGCCAGCAGCTTCGCAGGGAACACTGAAGCTTTCTTT
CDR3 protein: CASSFAGNTEAFF

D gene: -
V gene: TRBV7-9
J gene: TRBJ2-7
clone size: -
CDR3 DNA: TGTGCCAGCAGCTTAAGATTGGGGAGTCGCGAGCAGTACTTC
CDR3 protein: CASSLRLGSREQYF

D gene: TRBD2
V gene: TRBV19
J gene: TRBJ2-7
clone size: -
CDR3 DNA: TGTGCCAGTAGTCCCGGACTAGTATTAGCTGGCGAGCAGTACTTC
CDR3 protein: CASSPGLVLAGEQYF

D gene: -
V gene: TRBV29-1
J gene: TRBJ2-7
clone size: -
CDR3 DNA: TGCAGCGTTGAGGTGGGAGTTACGAACGAGCAGTACTTC
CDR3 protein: CSVEVGVTNEQYF

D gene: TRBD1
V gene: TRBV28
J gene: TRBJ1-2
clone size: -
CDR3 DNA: TGTGCCAGCAGATGGGGGGACAGACCCTATGGCTACACCTTC
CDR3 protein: CASRWGDRPYGYTF

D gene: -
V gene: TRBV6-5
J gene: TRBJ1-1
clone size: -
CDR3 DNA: TGTGCCAGCAGTTTCGGGACACTAACTGAAGCTTCCTTT
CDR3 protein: CASSFGTLTEASF

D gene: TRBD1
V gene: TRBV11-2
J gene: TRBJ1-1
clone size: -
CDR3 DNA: TGTGCCAGCAGCCTATTTAGGACAGGAGTATCTGAAGCTTTCTTT
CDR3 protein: CASSLFRTGVSEAFF

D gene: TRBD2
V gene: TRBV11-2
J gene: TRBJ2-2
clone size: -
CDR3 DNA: TGTGCCAGCAGCTTGGTAGCGGGGGCCGGGGAGCTGTTTTTT
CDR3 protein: CASSLVAGAGELFF

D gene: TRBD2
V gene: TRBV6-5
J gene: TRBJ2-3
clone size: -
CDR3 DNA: TGTGCCAGCAGTCCCAGCGGGAGGGCGGGAGATACGCAGTATTTT
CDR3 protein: CASSPSGRAGDTQYF

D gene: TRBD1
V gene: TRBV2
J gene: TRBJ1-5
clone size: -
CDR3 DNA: TGTGCCAGCAGTGAAGCGCTTGATTTATTTAGTGCCGGGACAGAGTATAGCAATCAGCCCCAGCATTTT
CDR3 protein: CASSEALDLFSAGTEYSNQPQHF

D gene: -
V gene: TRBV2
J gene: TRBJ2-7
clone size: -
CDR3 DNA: TGTGCCAGCAGAGGTAGCGGCTACGAGCAGTACTTC
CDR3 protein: CASRGSGYEQYF